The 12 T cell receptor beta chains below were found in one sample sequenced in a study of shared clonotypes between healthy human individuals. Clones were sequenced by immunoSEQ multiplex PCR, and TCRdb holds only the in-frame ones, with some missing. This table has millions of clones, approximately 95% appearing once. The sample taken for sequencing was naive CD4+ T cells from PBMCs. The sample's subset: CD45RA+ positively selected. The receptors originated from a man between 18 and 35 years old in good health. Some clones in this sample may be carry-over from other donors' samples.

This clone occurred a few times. The DNA of the CDR3 is TGTGCCAGCAGTTATTACACTGAAGCTTTCTTT. This codes for CASSYYTEAFF. This chain links TRBV6-6 with TRBJ1-1; no firm D call. The CDR3 is 11 amino acids. Trimming removed 3 bases at V and 3 bases at J, with 2 bases between. Germline V gives CDR1 MNHNY, CDR2 SVGAGI (reference sequence).

The CDR3: CASSQSGRRNEQFF. CDR3 DNA sequence: TGTGCCAGCAGTCAAAGCGGGAGGCGGAATGAGCAGTTCTTC. The chain uses TRBV6-5 and TRBJ2-1; 9 nucleotides align to TRBD2. Germline lookup yields CDR1 MNHEY and CDR2 SVGAGI. The length of the CDR3 is 14 residues. J lost 7 bases, V lost 5 bases, and 6 bases had no gene match.

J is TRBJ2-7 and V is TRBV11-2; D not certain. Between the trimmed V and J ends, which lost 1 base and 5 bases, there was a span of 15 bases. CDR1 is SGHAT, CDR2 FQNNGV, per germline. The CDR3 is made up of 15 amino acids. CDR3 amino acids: CASSLVPELMNEQYF. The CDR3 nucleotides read TGTGCCAGCAGCTTAGTCCCGGAGTTGATGAACGAGCAGTACTTC.

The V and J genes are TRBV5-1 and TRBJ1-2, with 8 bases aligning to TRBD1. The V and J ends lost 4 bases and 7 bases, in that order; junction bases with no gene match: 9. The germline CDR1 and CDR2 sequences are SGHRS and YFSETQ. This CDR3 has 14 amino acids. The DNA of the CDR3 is TGCGCCAGCAGCCCGGGGACAGGCCTCGGTGGCTACACCTTC. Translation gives CASSPGTGLGGYTF.

CDR3 nucleotides: TGTGCCAGTAGTATAACGGCTAGCGGGATCTACAATGAGCAGTTCTTC. It translates to CASSITASGIYNEQFF. The chain employs TRBV19 and TRBJ2-1, with 9 bases fitting TRBD2. The J segment lost 3 bases and the V segment lost 2 bases, leaving 5 bases of the junction unmatched. Germline-derived CDR1 and CDR2 are LNHDA and SQIVND (reference sequence). The CDR3 runs to 16 residues.

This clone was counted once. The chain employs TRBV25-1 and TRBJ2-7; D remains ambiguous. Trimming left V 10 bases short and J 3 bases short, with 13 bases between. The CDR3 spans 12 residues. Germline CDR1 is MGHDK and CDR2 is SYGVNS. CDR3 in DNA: TGTGCCACCCAAGAACAGAGCTACGAGCAGTACTTC. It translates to CATQEQSYEQYF.

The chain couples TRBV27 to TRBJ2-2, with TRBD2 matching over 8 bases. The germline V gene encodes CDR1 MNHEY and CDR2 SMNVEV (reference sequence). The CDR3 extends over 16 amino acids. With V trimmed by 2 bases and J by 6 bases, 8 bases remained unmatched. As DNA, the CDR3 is TGTGCCAGCAGTTTAGAAAGCGGGAGAGGCGCCGGGGAGCTGTTTTTT. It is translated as CASSLESGRGAGELFF.

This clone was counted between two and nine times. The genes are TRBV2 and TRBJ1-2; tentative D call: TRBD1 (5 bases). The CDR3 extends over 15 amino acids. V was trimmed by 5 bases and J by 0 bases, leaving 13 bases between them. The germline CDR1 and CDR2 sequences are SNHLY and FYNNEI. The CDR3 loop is CASSPTRQTNYGYTF. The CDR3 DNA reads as TGTGCCAGCAGTCCTACCCGACAGACTAACTATGGCTACACCTTC.

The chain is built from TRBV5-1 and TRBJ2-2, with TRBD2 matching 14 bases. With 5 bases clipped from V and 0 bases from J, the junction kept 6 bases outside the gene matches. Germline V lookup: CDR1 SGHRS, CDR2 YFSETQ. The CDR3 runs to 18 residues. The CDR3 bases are TGCGCCAGCAGATCTGGGACTAGCGGGAGTACGAACACCGGGGAGCTGTTTTTT. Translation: CASRSGTSGSTNTGELFF. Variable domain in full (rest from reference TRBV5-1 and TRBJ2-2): KAGVTQTPRYLIKTRGQQVTLSCSPISGHRSVSWYQQTPGQGLQFLFEYFSETQRNKGNFPGRFSGRQFSNSRSEMNVSTLELGDSALYLCASRSGTSGSTNTGELFFGEGSRLTVL.

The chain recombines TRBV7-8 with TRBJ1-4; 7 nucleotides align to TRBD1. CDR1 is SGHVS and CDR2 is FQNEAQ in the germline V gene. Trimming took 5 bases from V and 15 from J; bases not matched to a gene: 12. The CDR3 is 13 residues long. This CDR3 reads CASSTTGQPVVFF. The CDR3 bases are TGTGCCAGCAGCACCACGGGACAGCCGGTAGTGTTTTTT.

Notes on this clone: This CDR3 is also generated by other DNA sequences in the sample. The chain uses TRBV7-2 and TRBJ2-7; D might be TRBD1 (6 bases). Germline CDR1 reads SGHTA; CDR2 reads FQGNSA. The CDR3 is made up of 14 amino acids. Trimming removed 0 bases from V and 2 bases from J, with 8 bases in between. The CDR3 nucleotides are TGTGCCAGCAGCTTAGCAGGACAGCCCTACGAGCAGTACTTC. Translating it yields CASSLAGQPYEQYF.

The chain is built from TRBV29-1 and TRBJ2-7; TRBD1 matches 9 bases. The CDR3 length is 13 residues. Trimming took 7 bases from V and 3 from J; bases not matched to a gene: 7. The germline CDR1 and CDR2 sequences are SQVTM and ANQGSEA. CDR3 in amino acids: CSAGGQGIYEQYF. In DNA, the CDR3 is TGCAGCGCCGGGGGACAGGGAATCTACGAGCAGTACTTC.